Shown below are 5 T cell receptor beta chains from a single sample sequenced in a study of blood T cell repertoires in COVID-19. Generated by immunoSEQ multiplex PCR, the TCRdb table keeps only in-frame clones and is missing some. In the table there are more than 150,000 clones, about 90% of which are singletons. The sample taken for sequencing was PBMCs or T cells enriched from blood (not recorded which). The receptor source for this set is a woman aged 30 to 39 who had recovered from COVID-19.

This clone was detected once. The chain is built from TRBV11-2 and TRBJ2-5; a weak D match, TRBD2 (5 bases). The CDR3 is 15 residues long. V lost 3 bases and J lost 2, with 13 bases in between. Germline loops: CDR1 SGHAT, CDR2 FQNNGV. The CDR3 bases are TGTGCCAGCAGCTTCAGAGGGCAGCAACAAGAGACCCAGTACTTC. Translation: CASSFRGQQQETQYF.

This sequence joins TRBV5-1 and TRBJ1-6; TRBD1 matches at 7 bases. The J segment lost 5 bases and the V segment lost 9 bases, leaving 5 bases of the junction unmatched. The CDR3 has 13 amino acids. The germline CDR1 and CDR2 sequences are SGHRS and YFSETQ. The DNA for the CDR3 is TGCGCCACCAGACAGGGAGATAATTCACCCCTCCACTTT. This encodes CATRQGDNSPLHF.

Comments on this clone: The junction shows a germline mismatch at one end, possibly a read error. The genes are TRBV4-3 and TRBJ1-1, with 7 bases that match TRBD1. Germline CDR1 and CDR2: LGHNA and YSLEER. CDR3 length: 13 amino acids. CDR3: CASSDVPGGGHQF. The DNA for the CDR3 is TGCGCCAGCAGTGATGTGCCTGGAGGGGGCCATCAGTTT.

This clone appeared a single time. The genes are TRBV10-3 and TRBJ2-7, with 11 bases lining up with TRBD2. After removal of 2 bases from V and 6 bases from J, the junction contained 6 bases not matched to a gene. Germline loops: CDR1 ENHRY, CDR2 SYGVKD. The length of the CDR3 is 15 residues. CDR3 nucleotide sequence: TGTGCCATCAGTGAGCTAGCGGGAGGAACGAGCGAGCAGTACTTC. Protein sequence: CAISELAGGTSEQYF.

J is TRBJ2-5 and V is TRBV28, with D perhaps matching TRBD2 (6 bases). The germline CDR1 and CDR2 sequences are MDHEN and SYDVKM. Deletions cut 6 bases from V and 5 bases from J, with 16 bases between. The CDR3 consists of 14 residues. The DNA for the CDR3 is TGTGCCAGCAGCCCCGAGGGGCTAGCGGAGACCCAGTACTTC. As protein: CASSPEGLAETQYF.